The rows below give T cell receptor beta chains drawn from one sample of a study of vaccination and CD4 T cells after COVID-19. TCRdb redid the calling of the PCR reads with MiXCR, one entry per CDR3 protein. The sample includes under 20,000 distinct CDR3 sequences, roughly 52% of them seen just once. These receptors have no known antigen. The material sequenced was CD4+ T cells from blood, cultured in vitro, taken before SARS-CoV-2 vaccination. The receptor source for this set is a human donor who had recovered from COVID-19. Both conserved end residues are part of each CDR3. The order of the fields is V gene, D gene, J gene, clone size, CDR3 protein, CDR3 DNA. The D gene is left open where the match is weak. Expanded clones are given a class, and other clones once, few, many or no size at all.

>TRBV7-9|TRBD2|TRBJ2-1|NA
CASSLLAGYNEQFF
TGTGCCAGCAGCTTACTAGCGGGATACAATGAGCAGTTCTTC
>TRBV2|TRBD2|TRBJ2-5|few
CASTTGGWKGETQYF
TGTGCCAGCACCACGGGGGGATGGAAGGGAGAGACCCAGTACTTC
>TRBV6-1|NA|TRBJ1-1|NA
CASSKRDSNTEAFF
TGTGCCAGCAGTAAACGGGACTCTAACACTGAAGCTTTCTTT
>TRBV28|TRBD1|TRBJ2-5|once
CASSRTGWEETQHF
TGTGCCAGCAGCCGGACAGGGTGGGAAGAGACCCAGCACTTC
>TRBV6-1|TRBD1|TRBJ2-7|NA
CASSGETGVFRGQYF
TGTGCCAGCAGTGGCGAAACAGGGGTATTTCGCGGGCAGTACTTC
>TRBV7-9|TRBD2|TRBJ2-3|NA
CASRRGLENTDTQYF
TGTGCCAGCAGACGGGGACTAGAGAACACAGATACGCAGTATTTT
>TRBV20-1|TRBD1|TRBJ1-1|few
CATGGDMNTEAFF
TGCGCTACAGGGGGAGATATGAACACTGAAGCTTTCTTT
>TRBV19|NA|TRBJ2-7|NA
CASSPRNREQYF
TGTGCCAGTAGCCCTCGGAATAGAGAGCAGTACTTC
>TRBV27|TRBD2|TRBJ2-5|NA
CASKFRLAGGETQYF
TGTGCCAGCAAGTTCAGACTAGCGGGGGGGGAGACCCAGTACTTC
>TRBV7-2|NA|TRBJ1-5|few
CASSHERLKPQHF
TGTGCCAGCAGCCACGAACGGTTGAAGCCCCAGCATTTT
>TRBV7-2|NA|TRBJ1-5|few
CASSSAPITDRNQPQHF
TGTGCCAGCAGCTCTGCCCCCATCACCGACAGAAATCAGCCCCAGCATTTT
>TRBV20-1|NA|TRBJ1-5|NA
CSARVLGAGGPRAQHF
TGCAGTGCTAGAGTACTTGGTGCGGGCGGACCACGGGCCCAGCATTTT
>TRBV20-1|NA|TRBJ1-2|NA
CSAHDPGEAGYTF
TGCAGTGCCCACGATCCAGGGGAGGCGGGCTACACCTTC
>TRBV20-1|NA|TRBJ1-5|few
CSASLAYSNQPQHF
TGCAGTGCTAGCTTAGCGTATAGCAATCAGCCCCAGCATTTT
>TRBV27|NA|TRBJ2-2|NA
CASSADLATSLGELFF
TGTGCCAGCAGTGCCGACTTGGCCACCTCCCTCGGGGAGCTGTTTTTT
>TRBV28|NA|TRBJ1-4|NA
CASSLGNEKLFF
TGTGCCAGCAGTCTAGGGAATGAAAAACTGTTTTTT
>TRBV6-4|TRBD1|TRBJ2-3|few
CASSDSTGSTDTQYF
TGTGCCAGCAGTGACTCGACAGGGAGCACAGATACGCAGTATTTT
>TRBV7-9|NA|TRBJ2-5|NA
CASSPRASQETQYF
TGTGCCAGCAGCCCCAGGGCAAGCCAAGAGACCCAGTACTTC
>TRBV11-2|NA|TRBJ1-6|NA
CASTTNRDSPLHF
TGTGCCAGCACCACCAACAGGGATTCACCCCTCCACTTT